The 20 T cell receptor beta chains given below trace back to one sample, sequenced in a study of blood T cell repertoires in COVID-19. Assay used: immunoSEQ multiplex PCR; TCRdb lists only in-frame clones, some missing. This repertoire shows under 250,000 clones, roughly 80% found once; its top ten account for about 3%. Sequencing was performed on peripheral blood. The origin of the receptors is a woman aged 30 to 39 who had recovered from COVID-19.

This rearrangement joins TRBV5-4 to TRBJ2-7; possible D gene TRBD2, 6 bases. Per germline, CDR1 SGHNT and CDR2 YYREEE (reference sequence). The CDR3 loop spans 13 amino acids. V lost 4 bases and J 6 bases, leaving 14 bases between the germline ends. In nucleotides, the CDR3 is TGTGCCAGCAGCCTAGGGACTTCGTTCGAGCAGTACTTC. Its translation: CASSLGTSFEQYF.

This clone was found once. This rearrangement joins TRBV7-9 to TRBJ1-4; TRBD1 might be the D (5 bases). The CDR3 is 15 residues long. V gave up 2 bases and J gave up 7 bases, with 14 bases separating them. The germline V gene has CDR1 SEHNR and CDR2 FQNEAQ (reference sequence). Written as DNA, the CDR3 is TGTGCCAGCAGCTTAACAGCCGGGACTTCTGAAAAACTGTTTTTT. Protein: CASSLTAGTSEKLFF.

The chain couples TRBV9 to TRBJ2-3; 9 bases map to TRBD2. V was pared by 3 bases and J by 3 bases, with 5 bases of the junction left unmatched. This CDR3 region has 15 residues. Germline lookup yields CDR1 SGDLS and CDR2 YYNGEE. Here the CDR3 reads CASSGKTSGTDTQYF. The CDR3 DNA sequence: TGTGCCAGCAGCGGAAAAACTAGCGGGACAGATACGCAGTATTTT. The full variable domain, completed using reference TRBV9 and TRBJ2-3, is DSGVTQTPKHLITATGQRVTLRCSPRSGDLSVYWYQQSLDQGLQFLIQYYNGEERAKGNILERFSAQQFPDLHSELNLSSLELGDSALYFCASSGKTSGTDTQYFGPGTRLTVL.

A few counts support this clone. The rearrangement joins TRBV12-3 or TRBV12-4 to TRBJ1-5; possibly TRBD1 for D (6 bases). This CDR3 spans 12 amino acids. The V end was cut by 6 bases, the J end by 7 bases, with 10 bases between. CDR3 region: CASRQGPQPQHF. CDR3 DNA: TGTGCCAGCAGACAGGGACCCCAGCCCCAGCATTTT.

This chain joins TRBV19 and TRBJ2-7, with TRBD2 matching over 9 bases. Trimming at V came to 3 bases and at J to 2 bases, leaving 5 bases not matched to a gene. The CDR3 length is 15 residues. Germline CDR1 LNHDA, CDR2 SQIVND (reference sequence). The CDR3 is CASSIFLAGPYEQYF. As DNA, the CDR3 is TGTGCCAGTAGTATTTTTCTAGCGGGGCCCTACGAGCAGTACTTC.

This clone was detected a few times. J is TRBJ1-2 and V is TRBV29-1, with D possibly TRBD1 on 6 matching bases. V lost 1 base and J lost 8, with 17 bases in between. The germline V gene encodes CDR1 SQVTM and CDR2 ANQGSEA. This CDR3 is 14 amino acids long. The CDR3 sequence is CSVEASDRLMGYTF. As DNA, the CDR3 is TGCAGCGTTGAAGCCTCCGACAGGTTGATGGGCTACACCTTC.

The CDR3 DNA sequence: TGTGCCAGCAGTATTTCACAGGGCCCCGAAGCTTTCTTT. This sequence encodes CASSISQGPEAFF. The chain has TRBV28 and TRBJ1-1; a weak D match, TRBD1 (6 bases). Trimming stripped 5 bases from V and 8 bases from J, with 15 bases between. The CDR3 is made up of 13 amino acids. Germline V gene data show CDR1 as MDHEN and CDR2 as SYDVKM.

The chain employs TRBV6-6 and TRBJ1-1, with D perhaps matching TRBD1 (6 bases). The CDR3 spans 16 residues. Per the germline V gene, CDR1 is MNHNY and CDR2 is SVGAGI (reference sequence). V lost 0 bases and J lost 1, with 12 bases in between. The CDR3 spells CASSYSRGGGNTEAFF. The DNA for the CDR3 is TGTGCCAGCAGTTACTCCAGGGGCGGGGGGAACACTGAAGCTTTCTTT.

The V call is TRBV2, the J call TRBJ1-5; D possibly corresponds to TRBD1 (5 bases). CDR1 is SNHLY and CDR2 is FYNNEI in the germline V gene. The CDR3 contains 15 residues. Trimming removed 2 bases at V and 0 bases at J, with 8 bases between. CDR3 DNA sequence: TGTGCCAGCAGTGAAACGACAGATAGCAATCAGCCCCAGCATTTT. Its translation is CASSETTDSNQPQHF.

V is TRBV6-5 and J is TRBJ1-1; tentative D call: TRBD1 (6 bases). V dropped 2 bases and J dropped 6 bases, with 13 bases sitting between them. The CDR3 spans 14 residues. Germline V gene sequence: CDR1 MNHEY, CDR2 SVGAGI. The CDR3 DNA sequence: TGTGCCAGCAGTTACCATAGAACAGGGTCTGAAGCTTTCTTT. It translates to CASSYHRTGSEAFF.

The chain couples TRBV29-1 to TRBJ1-3, with D hard to call. Looked up from germline, CDR1 is SQVTM and CDR2 is ANQGSEA. This CDR3 has 12 amino acids. The V gene lost 5 bases and the J gene lost 6 bases, with 11 bases spanning the gap. The CDR3 protein is CSVPLNENTIYF. The CDR3 bases are TGCAGCGTTCCCCTAAATGAAAACACCATATATTTT.

This clone is medium-sized. The V and J genes are TRBV27 and TRBJ2-1; 10 positions match TRBD2. J was trimmed by 4 bases and V by 5 bases; bases with no gene match: 8. The CDR3 is 16 amino acids. CDR1 is MNHEY, CDR2 SMNVEV, per germline (reference sequence). DNA for the CDR3: TGTGCCAGCAGTCTCTTGGGGACTAGCGAGTACAATGAGCAGTTCTTC. It codes for CASSLLGTSEYNEQFF.

The rearrangement joins TRBV10-3 to TRBJ2-3; D perhaps matches TRBD1 (5 bases). CDR3 size: 16 residues. CDR1 ENHRY and CDR2 SYGVKD come from the germline V gene. Trimming pared 6 bases from V and 1 base from J, leaving 17 bases between. Here the CDR3 DNA reads TGTGCCATCAGCTACCTTCCTTCCAGGGGCACAGATACGCAGTATTTT. It codes for CAISYLPSRGTDTQYF.

The chain carries TRBV27 and TRBJ1-5, with 8 bases that match TRBD1. Germline V gene data show CDR1 as MNHEY and CDR2 as SMNVEV (reference sequence). The J segment lost 2 bases and the V segment lost 4 bases, leaving 4 bases of the junction unmatched. This CDR3 is built from 15 residues. This chain's CDR3 is CASSSGGRGNQPQHF. As DNA, the CDR3 is TGTGCCAGCAGTTCAGGGGGCAGGGGCAATCAGCCCCAGCATTTT.

The chain has TRBV6-4 and TRBJ1-2; D is uncertain. The CDR3 is 17 residues long. Germline V CDR1 and CDR2: MRHNA, SNTAGT. V was pared by 3 bases and J by 8 bases, with 25 bases between. In DNA form, the CDR3 reads TGTGCCAGCAGTGAGTCGGGGAGTTCGCTAAGCGTCGGGGGCTACACCTTC. This codes for CASSESGSSLSVGGYTF.

V gene TRBV4-1 combines with J gene TRBJ2-7; maybe TRBD1 (6 bases). Trimming pared 1 base from V and 2 bases from J, leaving 18 bases between. This CDR3 region has 17 residues. CDR1 and CDR2 (germline): MGHRA, YSYEKL. The CDR3 nucleotides read TGCGCCAGCAGCCAAGTCACAGGGACCTCTAGAGCCTACGAGCAGTACTTC. It encodes CASSQVTGTSRAYEQYF.

The V gene is TRBV7-3, the J gene TRBJ2-1; TRBD2 agrees at 7 bases. J lost 10 bases, V lost 2 bases, and 8 bases had no gene match. Germline assignment: CDR1 SGHTA and CDR2 FQGTGA. The CDR3 runs to 14 residues. The CDR3 DNA is TGTGCCAGCAGCTTAGGACCACTGCGGGGGGAGCAGTTCTTC. Translated, it gives CASSLGPLRGEQFF.

The chain recombines TRBV28 with TRBJ2-1; TRBD2 agrees at 11 bases. The germline V gene encodes CDR1 MDHEN and CDR2 SYDVKM. V was pared by 5 bases and J by 4 bases, with 7 bases of the junction left unmatched. The CDR3 covers 16 residues. DNA of the CDR3: TGTGCCAGCAGTCCCTGGACTAGCGGGCGATACAATGAGCAGTTCTTC. Amino acid sequence: CASSPWTSGRYNEQFF. Full variable domain (remainder filled in from reference TRBV28 and TRBJ2-1): DVKVTQSSRYLVKRTGEKVFLECVQDMDHENMFWYRQDPGLGLRLIYFSYDVKMKEKGDIPEGYSVSREKKERFSLILESASTNQTSMYLCASSPWTSGRYNEQFFGPGTRLTVL.

The chain is built from TRBV5-1 and TRBJ2-1; weak D call: TRBD2 (6 bases). Germline V gene sequence: CDR1 SGHRS, CDR2 YFSETQ. This CDR3 region has 16 residues. Deletions cut 3 bases from V and 3 bases from J, with 16 bases between. CDR3 bases: TGCGCCAGCAGCTCGGACGGGAGCGCGTACTACAATGAGCAGTTCTTC. Residues: CASSSDGSAYYNEQFF.

V is TRBV7-3 and J is TRBJ2-1; the D is unclear. The CDR3 extends over 11 amino acids. In germline, CDR1 is SGHTA, CDR2 FQGTGA. Between the trimmed V and J ends, which lost 3 bases and 10 bases, there was a span of 7 bases. The CDR3 here is CASSLGREQFF. The CDR3 nucleotides are TGTGCCAGCAGCTTGGGCCGGGAGCAGTTCTTC.